The source of this T cell receptor beta chain is a study of blood T cell repertoires in COVID-19. Whole-study context: The United States, Italy and Spain provided the acute and convalescent COVID-19 samples. T cells, B-cell-depleted T cells, or PBMCs provided the cDNA or gDNA that served as material.

Germline CDR1 and CDR2: LNHDA and SQIVND (reference sequence). The CDR3 is 14 amino acids. The germline V and J ends were trimmed by 7 bases and 7 bases, with 17 bases remaining between them. As originally analysed: Amplifying reference gene primers gave estimates of nucleated cell counts. Using immunoSEQ multiplex PCR, the repertoire was profiled, and TCRdb retains in-frame clones only, with some absent. That table furnishes V, J and clone size, whereas the DNA furnished D and trimming. There are 200,000 or so clones in the sample; 65% to 85% occur only once, and more than 2% lies in the top ten. The sequence was collected from a woman aged 55-75 years with acute or convalescent COVID-19. V is TRBV19 and J is TRBJ1-5; D gene unclear. Sequencing used peripheral blood. CDR3 loop: CASNPAGWGQPQHF. The CDR3 DNA follows: TGTGCCAGTAATCCCGCGGGTTGGGGACAGCCCCAGCATTTT.